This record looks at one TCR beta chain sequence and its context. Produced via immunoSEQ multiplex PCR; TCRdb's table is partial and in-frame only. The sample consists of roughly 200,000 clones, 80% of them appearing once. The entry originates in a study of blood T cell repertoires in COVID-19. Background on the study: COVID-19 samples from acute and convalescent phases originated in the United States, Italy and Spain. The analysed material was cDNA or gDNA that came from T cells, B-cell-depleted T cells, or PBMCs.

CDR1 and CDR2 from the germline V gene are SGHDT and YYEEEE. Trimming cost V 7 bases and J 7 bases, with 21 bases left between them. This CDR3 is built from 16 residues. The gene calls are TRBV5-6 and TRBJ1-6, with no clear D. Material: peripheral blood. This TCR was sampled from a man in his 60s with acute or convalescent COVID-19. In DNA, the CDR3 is TGTGCCAGCTTGCCCGGAGATCGGAAACCGAATTCACCCCTCCACTTT. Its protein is CASLPGDRKPNSPLHF.